This T cell receptor (beta chain) is from a study of T-cell memory formation after mild COVID-19. CDR3 size: 16 residues. CDR1 and CDR2 from the germline V gene are LNHDA and SQIVND (reference sequence). V lost 5 bases, J lost 1 base, and 15 bases lay in between. 5'RACE, which relied on constant-segment primers, yielded TCR alpha and TCR beta cDNA libraries carrying sample barcodes and UMIs. TCRdb reprocessed the 5' RACE reads with MiXCR, giving one entry per CDR3 protein. This sample yields fewer than 250,000 distinct CDR3 sequences, of which 15% are seen a single time; over 2% belongs to the top ten.

The V and J genes are TRBV19 and TRBJ2-1, with a tentative D call TRBD1 (6 bases). This TCR came from an adult woman who had mild COVID-19 (a few samples of this study predate the infection). Cell type and time point are not known. Material: PBMCs or a T cell subset sorted from them (not recorded which). The CDR3 protein is CASSPTGHPSYNEQFF. For the CDR3, the DNA is TGTGCCAGTAGTCCGACGGGACACCCGTCCTACAATGAGCAGTTCTTC.